This TCR beta chain was sequenced in a study of blood T cell repertoires in COVID-19. Study-level information: Material from acute and convalescent COVID-19 was sourced from the United States, Italy and Spain. PBMCs, B-cell-depleted T cells, or T cells provided the cDNA or gDNA that made up the material.

The repertoire was sequenced with immunoSEQ multiplex PCR; TCRdb's copy has only in-frame clones and lacks some. The sample consists of about 270,000 clones, about 90% of them appearing once. Germline CDR1 LNHDA, CDR2 SQIVND (reference sequence). The CDR3 consists of 16 residues. V was pared by 1 base and J by 3 bases, with 5 bases of the junction left unmatched. The source of this sequence is a person under 35 with COVID-19, enrolled during active disease. The chain combines TRBV19 with TRBJ2-2, with 7 bases identical to TRBD2. Sequenced sample: peripheral blood. The CDR3 sequence is CASSIVPSGYTGELFF. The CDR3 DNA is TGTGCCAGTAGTATAGTGCCTAGCGGCTACACCGGGGAGCTGTTTTTT.